Presented here are 16 T cell receptor beta chains from one specimen sequenced in a study of early T cells in non-severe SARS-CoV-2 infection (dated by TCRdb to the early 2020s). The receptor library was made with 5' RACE. Sequenced on a NextSeq 500. TCRdb reanalyzed the raw reads on its own, using fastp at Q25 for trimming and MiXCR for clone calling, and kept in-frame beta chains. Identical CDR3 proteins give one entry, which carries the most common genes and DNA. Here the sample has about 84,000 distinct CDR3 sequences; roughly an eighth occur a single time. The top ten clonotypes cover over 2% of the sample. Sequenced input: whole blood. These receptors were collected from an adult who was a healthcare worker with PCR-confirmed SARS-CoV-2 infection or an uninfected control (not recorded which).

This clonotype was seen repeatedly, ten times or more. V usage is TRBV20-1 and J usage is TRBJ2-1; D might be TRBD1 (5 bases). CDR1 and CDR2 (germline): DFQATT, SNEGSKA (reference sequence). The CDR3 consists of 15 residues. V lost 5 bases and J lost 4, with 18 bases in between. The chain's CDR3 is CSALDMGPRYNEQFF. CDR3 DNA: TGCAGTGCTCTCGATATGGGGCCGAGATACAATGAGCAGTTCTTC.

This clonotype was seen repeatedly, ten times or more. V gene TRBV14 combines with J gene TRBJ1-6; the D gene is possibly TRBD1 (5 bases). The CDR3 spans 11 residues. Germline V gene sequence: CDR1 SGHDN, CDR2 FVKESK. V was pared by 7 bases and J by 18 bases, with 16 bases between. The CDR3 DNA sequence: TGTGCCAGCATCAGGGACCCCCAGGCCCACTTT. This encodes CASIRDPQAHF.

The table lists this clonotype with many counts. The chain couples TRBV6-6 to TRBJ2-7, with 11 bases identical to TRBD2. With V trimmed by 6 bases and J by 7 bases, 11 bases remained unmatched. The V gene's germline CDR1 is MNHNY and CDR2 SVGAGI (reference sequence). The CDR3 loop spans 15 amino acids. This CDR3 reads CASRSISGRAKEQYF. Here the CDR3 DNA reads TGTGCCAGCAGATCTATTAGCGGGAGGGCCAAGGAGCAGTACTTC.

CDR3 nucleotide sequence: TGTGCCTGTTCGGGAGGGGACGACATTCAGTACTTC. It specifies CACSGGDDIQYF. The chain carries TRBV30 and TRBJ2-4; TRBD2 agrees at 8 bases. V lost 6 bases to trimming and J lost 8 bases; unmatched junction nucleotides: 6. In germline, CDR1 is GTSNPN, CDR2 SVGIG (reference sequence). This CDR3 spans 12 amino acids.

This clonotype was seen ten or more times. V gene TRBV11-2 combines with J gene TRBJ2-2, with unresolved D. Trimming removed 3 bases from V and 1 base from J, with 9 bases in between. The CDR3 is 15 residues long. Per germline, CDR1 SGHAT and CDR2 FQNNGV. The CDR3 reads CASSFINGNTGELFF. The DNA of the CDR3 is TGTGCCAGCAGCTTTATTAACGGGAACACCGGGGAGCTGTTTTTT.

This clonotype was recorded at least ten times. The chain carries TRBV12-3 or TRBV12-4 and TRBJ2-7; D not certain. The CDR3 runs 13 residues. Trimming removed 1 base at V and 3 bases at J, with 7 bases between. The DNA of the CDR3 is TGTGCCAGCAGTTTAGGCTCTTACTACGAGCAGTACTTC. Encoded protein: CASSLGSYYEQYF.

The genes are TRBV12-3 or TRBV12-4 and TRBJ1-1; weak D call: TRBD1 (5 bases). The ends were cut back, 8 bases at V and 2 bases at J, with 15 bases in the middle. The CDR3 totals 14 residues. The CDR3 loop reads CASGRGGFNTEAFF. The CDR3 DNA reads TGTGCCAGCGGTCGGGGGGGGTTTAACACTGAAGCTTTCTTT.

This clonotype was recorded many times. The V call is TRBV29-1, the J call TRBJ1-2; D is ambiguous. The V and J ends lost 1 base and 5 bases respectively, with 8 bases between them. CDR3 length equals 12 residues. Per the germline V gene, CDR1 is SQVTM and CDR2 is ANQGSEA. The DNA for the CDR3 is TGCAGCGTTGAAGGCCTGGGATATGGCTACACCTTC. Amino acid sequence: CSVEGLGYGYTF.

The J gene is TRBJ2-7, the V gene TRBV7-9; no firm D call. The CDR3 runs 13 residues. Trimming took off 7 bases at V and 3 bases at J, with 13 bases between the two ends. The V gene's germline CDR1 is SEHNR and CDR2 FQNEAQ (reference sequence). CDR3 region: CASTDSGGYEQYF. The CDR3 coding sequence is TGTGCCAGCACCGATTCCGGTGGCTACGAGCAGTACTTC.

The chain joins TRBV5-1 to TRBJ2-7; TRBD1 agrees at 9 bases. The CDR3 sequence is 16 residues long. J was trimmed by 5 bases and V by 0 bases; bases with no gene match: 9. Per germline, CDR1 SGHRS and CDR2 YFSETQ. The CDR3 protein is CASSLGLGQGGDEQYF. In DNA form, the CDR3 reads TGCGCCAGCAGCTTGGGCCTGGGACAGGGAGGTGACGAGCAGTACTTC. The variable domain in full, completed from reference TRBV5-1 and TRBJ2-7, reads KAGVTQTPRYLIKTRGQQVTLSCSPISGHRSVSWYQQTPGQGLQFLFEYFSETQRNKGNFPGRFSGRQFSNSRSEMNVSTLELGDSALYLCASSLGLGQGGDEQYFGPGTRLTVT.

This chain connects TRBV20-1 to TRBJ1-2; 9 positions agree with TRBD1. Germline V gene lookup returns CDR1 DFQATT and CDR2 SNEGSKA (reference sequence). CDR3 length equals 12 residues. The ends lost 5 bases at V and 4 bases at J; junction bases unmatched: 2. CDR3 residues: CSAGQGIYGYTF. The CDR3 DNA reads as TGCAGTGCTGGACAGGGGATCTATGGCTACACCTTC.

This clonotype was seen a handful of times. The chain uses TRBV7-8 and TRBJ2-1, with D possibly matching TRBD2 (6 bases). V dropped 7 bases and J dropped 0 bases, with 10 bases sitting between them. This CDR3 spans 14 amino acids. Germline V gene data show CDR1 as SGHVS and CDR2 as FQNEAQ. CDR3 nucleotide sequence: TGTGCCAGCAAATCGACTAGCTCCTACAATGAGCAGTTCTTC. Translation gives CASKSTSSYNEQFF. Based on the CDR3 plus reference TRBV7-8 and TRBJ2-1, the full variable domain is GAGVSQSPRYKVAKRGQDVALRCDPISGHVSLFWYQQALGQGPEFLTYFQNEAQLDKSGLPSDRFFAERPEGSVSTLKIQRTQQEDSAVYLCASKSTSSYNEQFFGPGTRLTVL.

The chain couples TRBV20-1 to TRBJ1-2, with 8 bases lining up with TRBD1. CDR3 size: 14 residues. Trimming removed 4 bases from V and 4 bases from J; junction bases left unmatched: 8. Germline CDR1 and CDR2: DFQATT and SNEGSKA (reference sequence). The CDR3 loop reads CSATPRTGSYGYTF. The CDR3 bases are TGCAGTGCTACGCCTCGGACAGGGTCCTATGGCTACACCTTC.

This clonotype was detected many times. The chain joins TRBV6-6 to TRBJ1-1; 7 bases match TRBD1. The CDR3 is 12 amino acids. Trimming took 7 bases from V and 4 from J; bases not matched to a gene: 3. CDR1 and CDR2 from the germline V gene are MNHNY and SVGAGI (reference sequence). The CDR3 DNA reads TGTGCCAGCATTCAGGGGGGCACTGAAGCTTTCTTT. It translates to CASIQGGTEAFF.

This clonotype was seen a few times. The chain couples TRBV20-1 to TRBJ1-1, with a tentative D call TRBD1 (5 bases). CDR1 and CDR2 from the germline V gene are DFQATT and SNEGSKA (reference sequence). Trimming removed 3 bases from V and 11 bases from J, with 25 bases in between. This CDR3 is built from 15 residues. CDR3 sequence (DNA): TGCAGTGCTAGGAGTGTGTTTAGGACCTTGGGGGTTGCTTTCTTT. It translates to CSARSVFRTLGVAFF.

Many counts were recorded for this clonotype. V and J are TRBV7-6 and TRBJ2-7; 8 bases fit TRBD1. Germline V gene data show CDR1 as SGHVS and CDR2 as FNYEAQ. The CDR3 loop spans 15 amino acids. V was clipped by 1 base and J by 1 base; unmatched bases: 3. The CDR3 here is CASSLEGTGSYEQYF. Here the CDR3 DNA reads TGTGCCAGCAGCTTAGAGGGGACAGGTTCCTACGAGCAGTACTTC.